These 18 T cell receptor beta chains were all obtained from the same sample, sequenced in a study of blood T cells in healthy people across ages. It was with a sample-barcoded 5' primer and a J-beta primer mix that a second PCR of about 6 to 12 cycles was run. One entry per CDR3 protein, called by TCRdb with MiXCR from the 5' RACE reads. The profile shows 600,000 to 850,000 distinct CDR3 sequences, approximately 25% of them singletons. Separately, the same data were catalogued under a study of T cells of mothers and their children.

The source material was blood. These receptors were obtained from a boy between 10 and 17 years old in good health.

The CDR3 is CASSMAFSGQANYGYTF. The CDR3 DNA reads as TGTGCCAGTAGTATGGCTTTTTCGGGTCAGGCTAACTATGGCTACACCTTC. The V and J genes are TRBV19 and TRBJ1-2; no clear D gene. The CDR3 covers 17 residues. Trimming cost V 3 bases and J 0 bases, with 17 bases left between them. Germline-derived CDR1 and CDR2 are LNHDA and SQIVND (reference sequence).

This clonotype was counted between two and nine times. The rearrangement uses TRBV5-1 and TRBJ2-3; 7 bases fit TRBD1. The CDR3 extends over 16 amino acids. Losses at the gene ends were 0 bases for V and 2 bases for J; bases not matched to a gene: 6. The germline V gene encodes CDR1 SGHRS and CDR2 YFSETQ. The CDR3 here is CASSLEGTAFTDTQYF. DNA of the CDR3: TGCGCCAGCAGCTTGGAGGGGACAGCTTTCACAGATACGCAGTATTTT.

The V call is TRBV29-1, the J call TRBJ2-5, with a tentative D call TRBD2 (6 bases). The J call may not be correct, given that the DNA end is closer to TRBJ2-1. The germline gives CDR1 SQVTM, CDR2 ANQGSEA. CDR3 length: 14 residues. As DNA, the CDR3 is TGCAGCGTTGAGGATCTGGGGAGGCACAATGAGCAGTTCTTC. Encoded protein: CSVEDLGRHNEQFF.

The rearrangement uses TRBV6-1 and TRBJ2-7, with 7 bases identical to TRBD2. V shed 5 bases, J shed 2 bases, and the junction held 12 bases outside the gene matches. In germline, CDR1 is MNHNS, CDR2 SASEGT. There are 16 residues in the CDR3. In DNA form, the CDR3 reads TGTGCCAGCAGTATAAAACCGGGACTATCAACCTACGAGCAGTACTTC. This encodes CASSIKPGLSTYEQYF.

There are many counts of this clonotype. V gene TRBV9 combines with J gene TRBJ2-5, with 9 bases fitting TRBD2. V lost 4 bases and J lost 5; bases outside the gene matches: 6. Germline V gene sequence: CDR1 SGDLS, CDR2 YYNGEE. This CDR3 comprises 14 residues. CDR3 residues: CASSFGTSYETQYF. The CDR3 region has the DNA TGTGCCAGCAGCTTCGGGACTAGCTATGAGACCCAGTACTTC.

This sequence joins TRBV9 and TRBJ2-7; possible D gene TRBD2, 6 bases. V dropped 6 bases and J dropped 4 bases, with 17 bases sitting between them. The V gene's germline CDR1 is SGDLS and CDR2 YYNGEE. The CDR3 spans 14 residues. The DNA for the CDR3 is TGTGCCAGCACCCCTGGGACTTGGGGATACGAGCAGTACTTC. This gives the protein CASTPGTWGYEQYF.

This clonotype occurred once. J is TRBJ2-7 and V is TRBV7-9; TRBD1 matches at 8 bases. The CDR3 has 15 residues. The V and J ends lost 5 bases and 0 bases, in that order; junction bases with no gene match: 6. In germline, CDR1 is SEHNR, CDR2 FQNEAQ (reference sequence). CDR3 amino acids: CASSLPGTGSYEQYF. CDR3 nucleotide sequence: TGTGCCAGCAGCCTCCCCGGGACAGGCTCCTACGAGCAGTACTTC.

In nucleotides, the CDR3 is TGTGCCAGCAGGGGACAGGGTAATCAGCCCCAGCATTTT. As protein: CASRGQGNQPQHF. The rearrangement uses TRBV12-3 or TRBV12-4 and TRBJ1-5; 9 bases agree with TRBD1. V lost 6 bases, J lost 4 bases, and 1 base stayed unmatched. CDR3 size: 13 residues.

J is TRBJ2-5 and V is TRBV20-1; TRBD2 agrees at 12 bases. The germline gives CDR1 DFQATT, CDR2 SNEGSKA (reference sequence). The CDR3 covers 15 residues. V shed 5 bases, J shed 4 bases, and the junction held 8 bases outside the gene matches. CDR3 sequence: CSAGLAGGPLETQYF. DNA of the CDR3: TGCAGTGCTGGTCTAGCGGGGGGGCCCTTAGAGACCCAGTACTTC.

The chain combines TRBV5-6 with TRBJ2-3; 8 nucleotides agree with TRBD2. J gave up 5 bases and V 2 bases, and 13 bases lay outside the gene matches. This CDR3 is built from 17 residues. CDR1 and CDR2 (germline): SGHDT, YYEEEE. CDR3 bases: TGTGCCAGCAGCTTAGCGGGGACTAGTCGGATGGGAGATACGCAGTATTTT. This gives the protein CASSLAGTSRMGDTQYF.

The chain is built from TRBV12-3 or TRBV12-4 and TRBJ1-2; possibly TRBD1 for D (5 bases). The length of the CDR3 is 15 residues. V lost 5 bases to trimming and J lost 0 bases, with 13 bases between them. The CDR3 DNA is TGTGCCAGCAGTCCAACAGGATACTCTAACTATGGCTACACCTTC. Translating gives CASSPTGYSNYGYTF.

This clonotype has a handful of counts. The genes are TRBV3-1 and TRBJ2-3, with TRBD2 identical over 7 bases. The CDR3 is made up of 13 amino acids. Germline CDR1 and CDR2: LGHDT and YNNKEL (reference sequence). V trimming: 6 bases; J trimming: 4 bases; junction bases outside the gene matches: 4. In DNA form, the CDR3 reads TGTGCCAGCAGTCATGGGGGGGCAGATACGCAGTATTTT. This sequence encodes CASSHGGADTQYF.

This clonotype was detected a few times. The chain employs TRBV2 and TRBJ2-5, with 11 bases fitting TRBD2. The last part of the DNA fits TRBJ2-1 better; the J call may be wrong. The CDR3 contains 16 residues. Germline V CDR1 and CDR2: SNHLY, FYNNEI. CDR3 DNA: TGTGCCAGCAGTGAACTATTAGCGGGAGGGGAGGGTGAGCAGTTCTTC. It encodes CASSELLAGGEGEQFF.

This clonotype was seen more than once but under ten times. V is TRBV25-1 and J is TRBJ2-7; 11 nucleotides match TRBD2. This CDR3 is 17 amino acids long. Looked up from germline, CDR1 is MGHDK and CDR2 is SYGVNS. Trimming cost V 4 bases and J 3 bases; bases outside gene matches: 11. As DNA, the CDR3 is TGTGCCAGCAGTGCAAACCTGGGACTAGCGGATTTCTACGAGCAGTACTTC. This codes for CASSANLGLADFYEQYF.

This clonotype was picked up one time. CDR3 sequence reads: CASSQGGTGSFYEQYF. The CDR3 DNA sequence: TGCGCCAGCAGCCAAGGTGGGACAGGGAGTTTCTACGAGCAGTACTTC. This chain connects TRBV4-3 to TRBJ2-5; 9 bases are a match to TRBD1. The tail of the sequence fits TRBJ2-7 better, so the J call may be wrong. The CDR3 contains 16 residues. Germline values: CDR1 LGHNA, CDR2 YSLEER.

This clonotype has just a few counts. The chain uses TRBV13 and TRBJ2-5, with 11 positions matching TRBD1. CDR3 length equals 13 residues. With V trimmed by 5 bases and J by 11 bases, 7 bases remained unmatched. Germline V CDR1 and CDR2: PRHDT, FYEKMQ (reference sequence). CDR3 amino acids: CASSGQGAGEQYF. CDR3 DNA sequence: TGTGCCAGCAGCGGACAGGGGGCCGGTGAGCAGTACTTC.

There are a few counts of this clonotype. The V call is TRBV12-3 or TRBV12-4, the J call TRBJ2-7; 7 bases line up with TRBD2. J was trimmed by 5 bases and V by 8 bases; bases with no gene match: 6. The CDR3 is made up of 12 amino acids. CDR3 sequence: CASQRGGNEQYF. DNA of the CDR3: TGTGCCAGCCAACGCGGGGGAAACGAGCAGTACTTC.

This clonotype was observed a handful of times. Here the CDR3 DNA reads TGTGCTAGTGGTTGGGGGACAGGGACATTCGTAGCCAAAAACATTCAGTACTTC. This gives the protein CASGWGTGTFVAKNIQYF. V and J are TRBV12-5 and TRBJ2-4; 9 positions match TRBD1. J was trimmed by 0 bases and V by 4 bases; bases with no gene match: 10. The CDR3 is 18 residues long. Germline CDR1 and CDR2: LGHNT and FRNRAP. The full variable domain, rest sourced from reference TRBV12-5 and TRBJ2-4, is DARVTQTPRHKVTEMGQEVTMRCQPILGHNTVFWYRQTMMQGLELLAYFRNRAPLDDSGMPKDRFSAEMPDATLATLKIQPSEPRDSAVYFCASGWGTGTFVAKNIQYFGAGTRLSVL.